This TCR beta chain was obtained from a study of T-cell reconstitution after alpha-beta-depleted transplantation in children. Preparing the TCRbeta library involved the use of unique molecular identifiers. TCRdb ran MiXCR on the PCR reads and lists one entry per CDR3 protein. This repertoire shows fewer than 85,000 distinct CDR3 sequences, roughly 14% found once; its top ten account for roughly 30%. This clonotype was detected a few times. The sample here was PBMCs, mostly from graft donor cells, taken 180 days after TCRalphabeta/CD19-depleted stem cell transplant. The origin of this receptor is a male patient aged 2 to 9 who had a stem cell transplant for acute lymphoblastic leukemia, so the T cells may come from the graft donor.

In DNA, the CDR3 is TGTGCCAGCGCGAGCGGGAGGGCAGCCGGGGAGCTGTTTTTT. This encodes CASASGRAAGELFF. The rearrangement links TRBV6-5 to TRBJ2-2, with 10 bases lining up with TRBD2. The trim removed 8 bases at V and 6 bases at J, leaving 6 bases unmatched. Germline V gene lookup returns CDR1 MNHEY and CDR2 SVGAGI. There are 14 residues in the CDR3.